This is a list of T cell receptor beta chains from one sample in a study of blood T cell repertoires in COVID-19. TCRdb's table, derived via immunoSEQ multiplex PCR, lists solely in-frame clones and lacks some. The sample lists about 160,000 clones, around 93% occurring once. The sequenced sample consisted of peripheral blood. Receptors originate from a woman aged 45-65 years with acute or convalescent COVID-19. The CDR3 runs from the conserved cysteine through the conserved F or W. A D gene is named only where the DNA matches it firmly. Where a row states a size, it is once, few, many or the class of an expanded clone; other rows omit it.

j_call: TRBJ2-1
d_call: -
v_call: TRBV30
clone_size: -
cdr3_nt: TGTGCCTGGAGTGTAGGGGTGGATGAGCAGTTCTTC
cdr3_aa: CAWSVGVDEQFF

j_call: TRBJ1-2
d_call: -
v_call: TRBV5-1
clone_size: -
cdr3_nt: TGCGCCAGCAGCCCGACTCGTGAGTATGGCTACACCTTC
cdr3_aa: CASSPTREYGYTF

j_call: TRBJ1-1
d_call: -
v_call: TRBV10-3
clone_size: -
cdr3_nt: TGTGCCATCAGAGGTAGCGAGAAAGCTTTCTTT
cdr3_aa: CAIRGSEKAFF

j_call: TRBJ1-6
d_call: -
v_call: TRBV9
clone_size: -
cdr3_nt: TGTGCCAGCAGCGCCGACTTGAGCTCCTATAATTCACCCCTCCACTTT
cdr3_aa: CASSADLSSYNSPLHF

j_call: TRBJ2-7
d_call: -
v_call: TRBV4-3
clone_size: -
cdr3_nt: TGCGCCAGCAGCCAAGATTCTGGGGGACTGACCTACGAGCAGTACTTC
cdr3_aa: CASSQDSGGLTYEQYF

j_call: TRBJ1-1
d_call: -
v_call: TRBV2
clone_size: -
cdr3_nt: TGTGCCAGCAGTGATGACATGAACACTGAAGCTTTCTTT
cdr3_aa: CASSDDMNTEAFF

j_call: TRBJ2-7
d_call: -
v_call: TRBV27
clone_size: -
cdr3_nt: TGTGCCAGCAGTCCCCGCGGGGTAGGGTACGAGCAGTACTTC
cdr3_aa: CASSPRGVGYEQYF

j_call: TRBJ1-2
d_call: -
v_call: TRBV6-5
clone_size: once
cdr3_nt: TGTGCCAGCAGTTACCCTCTCACAGGAACTAACTATGGCTACACCTTC
cdr3_aa: CASSYPLTGTNYGYTF

j_call: TRBJ2-2
d_call: -
v_call: TRBV18
clone_size: -
cdr3_nt: TGTGCCAGCTCACCACCCGAAACTCTAAAAACCGGGGAGCTGTTTTTT
cdr3_aa: CASSPPETLKTGELFF

j_call: TRBJ1-1
d_call: -
v_call: TRBV20-1
clone_size: -
cdr3_nt: TGCAGTGCTAAAGACGGGGGAAGAGCTTTCTTT
cdr3_aa: CSAKDGGRAFF

j_call: TRBJ1-4
d_call: TRBD1
v_call: TRBV2
clone_size: -
cdr3_nt: TGTGCCAGCAGCAGGGGGTCAACTAATGAAAAACTGTTTTTT
cdr3_aa: CASSRGSTNEKLFF

j_call: TRBJ1-2
d_call: TRBD1
v_call: TRBV5-4
clone_size: -
cdr3_nt: TGTGCCAGCAGCCGGGACAGAGACTATGGCTACACCTTC
cdr3_aa: CASSRDRDYGYTF

j_call: TRBJ1-1
d_call: -
v_call: TRBV2
clone_size: once
cdr3_nt: TGTGCCAGCATAATTCGAGGGGGTCGTAACACTGAAGCTTTCTTT
cdr3_aa: CASIIRGGRNTEAFF

j_call: TRBJ1-6
d_call: -
v_call: TRBV19
clone_size: -
cdr3_nt: TGTGCCAGTAGTCCCGGGAGGGAAAATAATTCACCCCTCCACTTT
cdr3_aa: CASSPGRENNSPLHF

j_call: TRBJ1-2
d_call: TRBD1
v_call: TRBV6-6
clone_size: -
cdr3_nt: TGTGCCAGCAGCCAGACAGGGGTAAATGGCTACACCTTC
cdr3_aa: CASSQTGVNGYTF

j_call: TRBJ2-1
d_call: TRBD2
v_call: TRBV4-2
clone_size: -
cdr3_nt: TGTGCCAGCAGCCCCAGGAGCGGGGGCTCCTACAATGAGCAGTTCTTC
cdr3_aa: CASSPRSGGSYNEQFF

j_call: TRBJ2-5
d_call: -
v_call: TRBV6-6
clone_size: -
cdr3_nt: TGTGCCAGCAGCTCGCAAGAGACCCAGTACTTC
cdr3_aa: CASSSQETQYF

j_call: TRBJ2-3
d_call: TRBD2
v_call: TRBV25-1
clone_size: -
cdr3_nt: TGTGCCAGCAGTGAAGGGCTAGCGGGGATGGTGACAGATACGCAGTATTTT
cdr3_aa: CASSEGLAGMVTDTQYF

j_call: TRBJ1-2
d_call: TRBD1
v_call: TRBV6-5
clone_size: -
cdr3_nt: TGTGCCAGCAGTTACTCTACAGGGGAGGTGCACTATGGCTACACCTTC
cdr3_aa: CASSYSTGEVHYGYTF

j_call: TRBJ2-7
d_call: -
v_call: TRBV14
clone_size: -
cdr3_nt: TGTGCCAGCAGCCAAGATCGGGTCGAGCAGTACTTC
cdr3_aa: CASSQDRVEQYF

j_call: TRBJ1-1
d_call: -
v_call: TRBV4-3
clone_size: few
cdr3_nt: TGCGCCAGCAGCCAAGGCGATATGAACACTGAAGCTTTCTTT
cdr3_aa: CASSQGDMNTEAFF

j_call: TRBJ1-6
d_call: -
v_call: TRBV6-5
clone_size: -
cdr3_nt: TGTGCCAGCAGTTACCCTGAGGATAATTCACCCCTCCACTTT
cdr3_aa: CASSYPEDNSPLHF

j_call: TRBJ1-5
d_call: TRBD1
v_call: TRBV5-6
clone_size: -
cdr3_nt: TGTGCCAGCAGCTCGGACAGGTTTGGTGGTCAGCCCCAGCATTTT
cdr3_aa: CASSSDRFGGQPQHF

j_call: TRBJ2-5
d_call: TRBD1
v_call: TRBV15
clone_size: -
cdr3_nt: TGTGCCACCAGCAGAGACCGACAGGGGCAAGAGACCCAGTACTTC
cdr3_aa: CATSRDRQGQETQYF

j_call: TRBJ2-7
d_call: TRBD2
v_call: TRBV5-4
clone_size: -
cdr3_nt: TGTGCCAGCAGCGCTGGTTGGGAGGGAAGTAACGAGCAGTACTTC
cdr3_aa: CASSAGWEGSNEQYF

j_call: TRBJ1-3
d_call: -
v_call: TRBV4-2
clone_size: -
cdr3_nt: TGTGCCAGCAGCCAAGACGGAGGCTCCGGAAACACCATATATTTT
cdr3_aa: CASSQDGGSGNTIYF

j_call: TRBJ2-7
d_call: TRBD2
v_call: TRBV7-2
clone_size: -
cdr3_nt: TGTGCCAGTAGCCGTCAGCGGGAATCGTACGAGCAGTACTTC
cdr3_aa: CASSRQRESYEQYF